The 10 T cell receptor beta chains listed next were all sequenced from one sample in a study of T cells in Graves' hyperthyroidism and ophthalmopathy. Authors of the study amplified TCR beta CDR3 regions from RNA transcripts. The primer set for the first-round RT-PCR of the TCR CDR3 was HTBI. TCRdb reanalysed the multiplex PCR reads using MiXCR and keeps one entry per CDR3 protein. The table includes just over 550,000 distinct CDR3 sequences, 46% detected once. Sequencing used peripheral blood or thyroid tissue (not recorded which). The receptors originated from a woman aged 18-30 years with Graves' hyperthyroidism.

The chain couples TRBV7-9 to TRBJ1-3; no definite D call. Trimming removed 2 bases from V and 1 base from J, with 9 bases in between. This CDR3 has 15 amino acids. CDR1 SEHNR and CDR2 FQNEAQ come from the germline V gene (reference sequence). The CDR3 DNA is TGTGCCAGCAGCTTATATGCGGGTTCTGGAAACACCATATATTTT. This sequence encodes CASSLYAGSGNTIYF.

On this clonotype: A much larger clone sits a single nucleotide away, making a read error possible. This chain links TRBV10-3 with TRBJ1-5; D remains unclear. There are 11 residues in the CDR3. V was clipped by 6 bases and J by 8 bases, with 8 bases between them. Germline CDR1 is ENHRY and CDR2 is SYGVKD. In DNA, the CDR3 is TGTGCCATCAGCATGGCCAAGCCCCAGCATTTT. It codes for CAISMAKPQHF.

This chain connects TRBV29-1 to TRBJ1-2; D unclear. This CDR3 is built from 11 residues. Trimming removed 6 bases from V and 8 bases from J, with 13 bases in between. The germline gives CDR1 SQVTM, CDR2 ANQGSEA. CDR3 bases: TGCAGCGTAGGACTTGTAGGGGGCTACACCTTC. This sequence encodes CSVGLVGGYTF.

The V gene is TRBV20-1, the J gene TRBJ2-5; D is uncertain. V was shortened by 0 bases and J by 5 bases, with 13 bases between the two germline ends. The CDR3 has 14 residues. Per germline, CDR1 DFQATT and CDR2 SNEGSKA (reference sequence). CDR3 in amino acids: CSARDLTSWETQYF. The CDR3, as DNA: TGCAGTGCTAGAGATCTGACCTCTTGGGAGACCCAGTACTTC.

The chain carries TRBV2 and TRBJ2-2, with 7 bases identical to TRBD1. CDR1 and CDR2 (germline): SNHLY, FYNNEI. Trimming took 6 bases from V and 4 from J; bases not matched to a gene: 8. CDR3 length: 15 residues. The CDR3 loop reads CASSKTTGTTGELFF. The DNA of the CDR3 is TGTGCCAGCAGCAAAACGACAGGGACCACCGGGGAGCTGTTTTTT.

This clonotype was seen a handful of times. This sequence joins TRBV7-6 and TRBJ2-7, with D uncertain. The V gene lost 5 bases and the J gene lost 3 bases, with 8 bases spanning the gap. The CDR3 contains 12 residues. Germline V gene sequence: CDR1 SGHVS, CDR2 FNYEAQ. The CDR3 sequence is CASSRVLYEQYF. The CDR3 region has the DNA TGTGCCAGCAGCCGGGTCCTCTACGAGCAGTACTTC.

This clonotype was found many times. This chain uses TRBV15 with TRBJ1-1, with D possibly matching TRBD1 (5 bases). Germline V lookup: CDR1 LNHNV, CDR2 YYDKDF (reference sequence). The CDR3 is 15 residues long. Trimming pared 1 base from V and 4 bases from J, leaving 13 bases between. The CDR3 is CATSRGALTGTEAFF. CDR3 DNA sequence: TGTGCCACCAGCAGAGGAGCATTAACAGGCACTGAAGCTTTCTTT. Combining the CDR3 with reference TRBV15 and TRBJ1-1 gives the whole variable domain DAMVIQNPRYQVTQFGKPVTLSCSQTLNHNVMYWYQQKSSQAPKLLFHYYDKDFNNEADTPDNFQSRRPNTSFCFLDIRSPGLGDTAMYLCATSRGALTGTEAFFGQGTRLTVV.

The chain joins TRBV25-1 to TRBJ1-6; 8 bases fit TRBD1. Germline V gene lookup returns CDR1 MGHDK and CDR2 SYGVNS. Trimming cost V 3 bases and J 9 bases; bases outside gene matches: 7. There are 15 residues in the CDR3. In nucleotides, the CDR3 is TGTGCCAGCAGTGAGGGGGGGACAGGCAGTTCACCCCTCCACTTT. It yields the protein CASSEGGTGSSPLHF.

The genes are TRBV9 and TRBJ1-4; unclear D gene. The CDR3 is made up of 14 amino acids. Germline lookup yields CDR1 SGDLS and CDR2 YYNGEE. Between the trimmed V and J ends, which lost 3 bases and 5 bases, there was a span of 11 bases. Written as DNA, the CDR3 is TGTGCCAGCAGCGCCCGGAGCCTCAATGAAAAACTGTTTTTT. This gives the protein CASSARSLNEKLFF.

The chain combines TRBV7-9 with TRBJ2-6; 7 bases are shared with TRBD2. This CDR3 is 16 amino acids long. Germline V lookup: CDR1 SEHNR, CDR2 FQNEAQ (reference sequence). The CDR3 here is CAREVAGRSGANVLTF. CDR3 coding DNA: TGTGCTAGAGAAGTAGCGGGTCGCTCTGGGGCCAACGTCCTGACTTTC.